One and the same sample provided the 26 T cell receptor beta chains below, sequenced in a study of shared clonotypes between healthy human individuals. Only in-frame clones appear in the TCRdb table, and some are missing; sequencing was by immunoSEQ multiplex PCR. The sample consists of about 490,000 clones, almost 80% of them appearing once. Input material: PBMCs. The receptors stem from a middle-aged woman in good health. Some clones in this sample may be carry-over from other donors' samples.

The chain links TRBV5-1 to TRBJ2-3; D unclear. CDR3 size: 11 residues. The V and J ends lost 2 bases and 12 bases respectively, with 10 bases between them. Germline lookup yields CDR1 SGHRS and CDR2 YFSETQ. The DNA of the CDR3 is TGCGCCAGCAGCTTAACCGGGCACCAGTATTTT. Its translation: CASSLTGHQYF. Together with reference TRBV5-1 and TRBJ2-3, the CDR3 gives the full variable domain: KAGVTQTPRYLIKTRGQQVTLSCSPISGHRSVSWYQQTPGQGLQFLFEYFSETQRNKGNFPGRFSGRQFSNSRSEMNVSTLELGDSALYLCASSLTGHQYFGPGTRLTVL.

CDR3 nucleotides: TGTGCCAGCAGCTTGCTAGCAGGACCAGGCCTTACCTTGTACGAGCAGTACTTC. This sequence encodes CASSLLAGPGLTLYEQYF. This rearrangement joins TRBV5-6 to TRBJ2-7, with D possibly being TRBD2 (5 bases). V lost 1 base and J 4 bases, leaving 24 bases between the germline ends. CDR1 is SGHDT, CDR2 YYEEEE, per germline. This CDR3 region has 18 residues.

CDR3 DNA: TGCGCCAGCAGCCAACAACCGGGGGACTACAATGAGCAGTTCTTC. It codes for CASSQQPGDYNEQFF. J is TRBJ2-1 and V is TRBV5-1, with D possibly TRBD2 on 6 matching bases. Germline V gives CDR1 SGHRS, CDR2 YFSETQ. Deletions cut 4 bases from V and 3 bases from J, with 14 bases between. CDR3 size: 15 residues.

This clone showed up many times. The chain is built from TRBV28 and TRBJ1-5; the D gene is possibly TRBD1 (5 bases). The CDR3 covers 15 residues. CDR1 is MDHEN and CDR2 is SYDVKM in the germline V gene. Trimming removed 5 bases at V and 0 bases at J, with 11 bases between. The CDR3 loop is CASSPDSYSNQPQHF. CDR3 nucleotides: TGTGCCAGCAGTCCCGACAGCTATAGCAATCAGCCCCAGCATTTT. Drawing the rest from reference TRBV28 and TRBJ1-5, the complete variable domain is DVKVTQSSRYLVKRTGEKVFLECVQDMDHENMFWYRQDPGLGLRLIYFSYDVKMKEKGDIPEGYSVSREKKERFSLILESASTNQTSMYLCASSPDSYSNQPQHFGDGTRLSIL.

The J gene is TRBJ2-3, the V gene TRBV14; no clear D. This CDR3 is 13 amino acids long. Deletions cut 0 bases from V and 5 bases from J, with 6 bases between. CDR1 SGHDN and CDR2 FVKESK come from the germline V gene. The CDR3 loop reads CASSQDLEDTQYF. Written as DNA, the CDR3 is TGTGCCAGCAGCCAAGATTTGGAAGATACGCAGTATTTT.

The CDR3 region has the DNA TGCGCCAGTAGCGGGACAGGGCGATACGAGCAGTACTTC. Its translation: CASSGTGRYEQYF. The chain carries TRBV10-1 and TRBJ2-5; a weak D match, TRBD1 (9 bases). The J call may be mistaken, given a closer DNA end match to TRBJ2-7. Germline CDR1 reads WNHNN; CDR2 reads SYGVQD (reference sequence). The CDR3 covers 13 residues.

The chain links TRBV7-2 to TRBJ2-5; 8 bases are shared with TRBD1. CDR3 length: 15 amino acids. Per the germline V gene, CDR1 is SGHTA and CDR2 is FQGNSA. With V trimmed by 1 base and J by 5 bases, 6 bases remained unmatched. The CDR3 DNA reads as TGTGCCAGCAGCTTAGACCCCAGGGGGCGGGAGACCCAGTACTTC. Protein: CASSLDPRGRETQYF.

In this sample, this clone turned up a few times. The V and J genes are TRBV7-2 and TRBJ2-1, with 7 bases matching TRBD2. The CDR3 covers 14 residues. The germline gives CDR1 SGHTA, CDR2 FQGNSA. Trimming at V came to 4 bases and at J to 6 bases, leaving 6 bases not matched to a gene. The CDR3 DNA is TGTGCCAGCAGCTCGCCGGGGACTACCAATGAGCAGTTCTTC. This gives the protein CASSSPGTTNEQFF.

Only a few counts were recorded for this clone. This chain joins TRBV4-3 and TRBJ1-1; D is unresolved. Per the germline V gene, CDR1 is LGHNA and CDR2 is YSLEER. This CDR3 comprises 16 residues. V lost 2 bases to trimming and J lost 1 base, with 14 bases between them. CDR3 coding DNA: TGCGCCAGCAGCCAATTTTGGAAACAGAGGAACACTGAAGCTTTCTTT. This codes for CASSQFWKQRNTEAFF.

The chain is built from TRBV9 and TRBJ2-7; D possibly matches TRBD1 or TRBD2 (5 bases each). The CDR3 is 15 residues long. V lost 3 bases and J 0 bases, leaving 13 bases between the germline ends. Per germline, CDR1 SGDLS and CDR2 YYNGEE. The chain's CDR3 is CASSEGLADSYEQYF. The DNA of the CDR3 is TGTGCCAGCAGCGAGGGGCTAGCTGACTCCTACGAGCAGTACTTC.

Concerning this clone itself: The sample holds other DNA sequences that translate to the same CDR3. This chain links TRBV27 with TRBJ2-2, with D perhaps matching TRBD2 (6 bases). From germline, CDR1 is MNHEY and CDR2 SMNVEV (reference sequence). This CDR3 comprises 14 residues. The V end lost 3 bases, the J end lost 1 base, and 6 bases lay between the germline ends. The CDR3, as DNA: TGTGCCAGCAGTTTCGGGGGGAACACCGGGGAGCTGTTTTTT. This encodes CASSFGGNTGELFF.

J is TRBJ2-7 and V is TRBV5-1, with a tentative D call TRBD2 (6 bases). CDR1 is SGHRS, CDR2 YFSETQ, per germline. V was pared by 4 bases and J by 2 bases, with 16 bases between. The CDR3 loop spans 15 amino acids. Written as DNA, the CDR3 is TGCGCCAGCAGCCCAACCGGGACTCAGACCTACGAGCAGTACTTC. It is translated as CASSPTGTQTYEQYF.

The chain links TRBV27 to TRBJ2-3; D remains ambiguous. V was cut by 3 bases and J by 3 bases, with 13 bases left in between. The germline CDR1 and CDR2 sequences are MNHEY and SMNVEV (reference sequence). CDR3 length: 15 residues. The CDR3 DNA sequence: TGTGCCAGCAGTTTGGGCAGACGATTAACAGATACGCAGTATTTT. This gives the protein CASSLGRRLTDTQYF.

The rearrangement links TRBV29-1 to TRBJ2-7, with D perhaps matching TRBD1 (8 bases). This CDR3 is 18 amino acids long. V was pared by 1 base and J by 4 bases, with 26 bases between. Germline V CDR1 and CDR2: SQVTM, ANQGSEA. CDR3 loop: CSVEGGGQGGLADYEQYF. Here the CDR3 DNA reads TGCAGCGTTGAAGGGGGCGGACAGGGCGGCCTAGCGGATTACGAGCAGTACTTC.

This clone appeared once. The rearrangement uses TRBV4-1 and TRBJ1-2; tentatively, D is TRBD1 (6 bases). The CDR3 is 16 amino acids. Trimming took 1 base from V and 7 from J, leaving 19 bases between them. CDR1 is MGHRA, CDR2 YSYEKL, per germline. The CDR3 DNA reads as TGCGCCAGCAGCCAAGTTGCAGGCCAGGGGATGTCTGGCTACACCTTC. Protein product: CASSQVAGQGMSGYTF.

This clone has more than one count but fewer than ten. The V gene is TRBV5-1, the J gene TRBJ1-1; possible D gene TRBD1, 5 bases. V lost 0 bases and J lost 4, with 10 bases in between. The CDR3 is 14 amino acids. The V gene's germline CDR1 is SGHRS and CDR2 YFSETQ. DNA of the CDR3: TGCGCCAGCAGCTTGGCAGGTGGGGCCACTGAAGCTTTCTTT. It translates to CASSLAGGATEAFF.

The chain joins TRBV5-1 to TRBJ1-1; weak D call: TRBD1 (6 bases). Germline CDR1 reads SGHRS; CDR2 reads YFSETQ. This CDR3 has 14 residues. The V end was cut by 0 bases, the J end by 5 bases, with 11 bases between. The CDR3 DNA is TGCGCCAGCAGCTTGGTAGGGGGTGGAACTGAAGCTTTCTTT. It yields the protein CASSLVGGGTEAFF.

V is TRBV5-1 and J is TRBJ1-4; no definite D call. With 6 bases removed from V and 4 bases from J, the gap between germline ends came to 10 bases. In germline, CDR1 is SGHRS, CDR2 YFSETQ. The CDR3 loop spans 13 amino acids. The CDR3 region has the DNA TGCGCCAGCATGAGGGAGCTTAATGAAAAACTGTTTTTT. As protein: CASMRELNEKLFF.

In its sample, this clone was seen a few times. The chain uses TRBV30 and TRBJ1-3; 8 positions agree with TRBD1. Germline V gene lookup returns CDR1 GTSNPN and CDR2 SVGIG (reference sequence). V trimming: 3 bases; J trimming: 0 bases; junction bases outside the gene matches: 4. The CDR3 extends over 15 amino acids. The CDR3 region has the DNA TGTGCCTGGAGACAGGGGGACAGCTCTGGAAACACCATATATTTT. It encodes CAWRQGDSSGNTIYF.

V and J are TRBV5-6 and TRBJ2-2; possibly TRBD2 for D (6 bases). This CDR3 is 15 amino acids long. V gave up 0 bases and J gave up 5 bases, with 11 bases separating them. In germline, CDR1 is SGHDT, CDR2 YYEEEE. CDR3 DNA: TGTGCCAGCAGCTTGGGTAGCGGCGGGACCGGGGAGCTGTTTTTT. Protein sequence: CASSLGSGGTGELFF.

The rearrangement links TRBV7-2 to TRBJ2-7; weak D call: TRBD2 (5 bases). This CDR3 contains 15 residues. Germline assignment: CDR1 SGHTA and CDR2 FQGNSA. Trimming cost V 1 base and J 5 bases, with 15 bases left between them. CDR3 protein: CASSLVGLARDEQYF. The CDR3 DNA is TGTGCCAGCAGCTTAGTAGGACTGGCGCGGGACGAGCAGTACTTC.

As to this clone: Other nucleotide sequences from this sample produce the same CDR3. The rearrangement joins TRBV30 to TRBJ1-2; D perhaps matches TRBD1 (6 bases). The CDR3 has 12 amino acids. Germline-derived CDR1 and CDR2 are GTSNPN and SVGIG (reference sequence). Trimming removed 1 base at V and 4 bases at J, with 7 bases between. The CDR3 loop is CAWSGGAYGYTF. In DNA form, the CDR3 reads TGTGCCTGGAGTGGGGGGGCCTATGGCTACACCTTC.

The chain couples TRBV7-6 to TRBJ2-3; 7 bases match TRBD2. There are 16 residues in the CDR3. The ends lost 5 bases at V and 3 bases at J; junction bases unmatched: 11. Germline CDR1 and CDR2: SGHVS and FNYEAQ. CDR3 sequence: CASSQGRGVRTDTQYF. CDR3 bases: TGTGCCAGCAGCCAAGGCCGGGGGGTCAGGACAGATACGCAGTATTTT.

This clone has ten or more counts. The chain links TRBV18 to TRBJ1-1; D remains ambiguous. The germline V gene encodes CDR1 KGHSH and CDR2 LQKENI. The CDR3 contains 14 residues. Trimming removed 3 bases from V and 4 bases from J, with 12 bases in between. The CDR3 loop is CASSPERAVTEAFF. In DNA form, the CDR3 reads TGTGCCAGCTCACCGGAGAGGGCGGTCACTGAAGCTTTCTTT.

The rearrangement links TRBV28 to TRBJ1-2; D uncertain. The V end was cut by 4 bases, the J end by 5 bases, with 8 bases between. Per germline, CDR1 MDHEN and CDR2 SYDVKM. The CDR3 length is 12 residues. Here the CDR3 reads CASSSDGYGYTF. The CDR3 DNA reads TGTGCCAGCAGTTCCGACGGATATGGCTACACCTTC.

The CDR3 loop reads CASGLPGKRNIQYF. CDR3 bases: TGTGCTAGTGGTTTGCCAGGGAAGAGGAACATTCAGTACTTC. The V and J genes are TRBV12-5 and TRBJ2-4; D is possibly TRBD1 (5 bases). CDR3 length: 14 residues. The V gene lost 2 bases and the J gene lost 7 bases, with 12 bases spanning the gap. In germline, CDR1 is LGHNT, CDR2 FRNRAP.